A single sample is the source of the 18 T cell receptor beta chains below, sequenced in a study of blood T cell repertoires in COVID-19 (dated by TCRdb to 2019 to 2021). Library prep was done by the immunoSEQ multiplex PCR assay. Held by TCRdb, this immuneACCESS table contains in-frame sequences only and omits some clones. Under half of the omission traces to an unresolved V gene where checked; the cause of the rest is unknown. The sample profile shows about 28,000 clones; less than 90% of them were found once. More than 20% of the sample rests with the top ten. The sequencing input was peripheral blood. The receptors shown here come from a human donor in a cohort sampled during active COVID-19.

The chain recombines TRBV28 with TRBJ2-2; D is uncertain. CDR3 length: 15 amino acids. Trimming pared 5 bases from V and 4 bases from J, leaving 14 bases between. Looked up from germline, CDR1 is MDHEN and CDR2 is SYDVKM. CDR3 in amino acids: CASSPHSILTGELFF. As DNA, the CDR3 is TGTGCCAGCAGTCCCCACAGCATACTCACCGGGGAGCTGTTTTTT.

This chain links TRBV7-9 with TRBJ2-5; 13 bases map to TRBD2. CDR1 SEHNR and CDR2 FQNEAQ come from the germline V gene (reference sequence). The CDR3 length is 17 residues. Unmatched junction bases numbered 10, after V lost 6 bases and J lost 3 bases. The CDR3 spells CASRQRRTSGGKETQYF. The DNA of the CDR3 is TGTGCCAGCAGACAAAGGCGGACTAGCGGGGGAAAAGAGACCCAGTACTTC.

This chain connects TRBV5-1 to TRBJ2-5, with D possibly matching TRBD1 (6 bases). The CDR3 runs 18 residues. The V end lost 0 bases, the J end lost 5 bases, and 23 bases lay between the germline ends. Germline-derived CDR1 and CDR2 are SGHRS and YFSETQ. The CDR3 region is CASSLEARNIFQGETQYF. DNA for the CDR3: TGCGCCAGCAGCTTGGAGGCCAGAAACATCTTCCAGGGGGAGACCCAGTACTTC.

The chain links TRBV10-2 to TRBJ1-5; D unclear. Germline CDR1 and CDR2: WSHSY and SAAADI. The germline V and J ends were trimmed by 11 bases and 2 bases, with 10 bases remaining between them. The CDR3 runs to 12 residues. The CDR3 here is CASGTGNQPQHF. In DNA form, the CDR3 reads TGCGCCTCGGGAACAGGCAATCAGCCCCAGCATTTT.

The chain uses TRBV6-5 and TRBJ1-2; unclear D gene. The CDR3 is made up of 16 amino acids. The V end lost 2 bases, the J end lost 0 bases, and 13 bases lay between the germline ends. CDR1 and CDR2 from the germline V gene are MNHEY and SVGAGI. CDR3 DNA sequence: TGTGCCAGCAGTTACCAGGTTGATATCCCTAACTATGGCTACACCTTC. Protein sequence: CASSYQVDIPNYGYTF.

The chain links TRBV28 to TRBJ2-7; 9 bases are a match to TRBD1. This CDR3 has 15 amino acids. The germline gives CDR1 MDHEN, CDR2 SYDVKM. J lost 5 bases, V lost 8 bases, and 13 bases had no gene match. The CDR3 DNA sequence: TGTGCCAGCGGGGGGGGAGGGACAGGGCAACACGAGCAGTACTTC. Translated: CASGGGGTGQHEQYF.

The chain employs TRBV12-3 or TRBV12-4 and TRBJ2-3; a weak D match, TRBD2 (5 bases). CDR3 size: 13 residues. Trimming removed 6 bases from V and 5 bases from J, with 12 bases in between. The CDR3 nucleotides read TGTGCCAGCAGCCGGGGTTGGAGAGATACGCAGTATTTT. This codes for CASSRGWRDTQYF.

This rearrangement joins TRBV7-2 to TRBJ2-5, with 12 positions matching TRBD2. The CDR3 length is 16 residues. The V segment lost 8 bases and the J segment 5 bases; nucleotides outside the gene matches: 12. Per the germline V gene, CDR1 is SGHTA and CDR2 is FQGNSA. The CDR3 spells CASGSLAGGPRETQYF. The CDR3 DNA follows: TGTGCCAGCGGGAGCCTAGCGGGGGGGCCTCGGGAGACCCAGTACTTC.

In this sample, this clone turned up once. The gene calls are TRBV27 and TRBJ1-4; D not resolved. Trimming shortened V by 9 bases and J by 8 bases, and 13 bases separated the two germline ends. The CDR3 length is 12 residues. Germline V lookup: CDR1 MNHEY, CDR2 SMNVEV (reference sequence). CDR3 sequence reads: CARVRVLEKLFF. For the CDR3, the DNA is TGTGCCAGAGTGAGGGTATTAGAAAAACTGTTTTTT. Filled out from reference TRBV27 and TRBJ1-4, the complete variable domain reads EAQVTQNPRYLITVTGKKLTVTCSQNMNHEYMSWYRQDPGLGLRQIYYSMNVEVTDKGDVPEGYKVSRKEKRNFPLILESPSPNQTSLYFCARVRVLEKLFFGSGTQLSVL.

The CDR3 sequence: CASSGLSSYNEQFF. The CDR3 DNA sequence: TGTGCCAGCAGCGGGCTAAGCTCCTACAATGAGCAGTTCTTC. The gene calls are TRBV7-2 and TRBJ2-1; D ambiguous. The germline CDR1 and CDR2 sequences are SGHTA and FQGNSA. V was clipped by 5 bases and J by 0 bases, with 8 bases between them. The CDR3 loop spans 14 amino acids. The variable domain in full, with the rest retrieved from reference TRBV7-2 and TRBJ2-1, is GAGVSQSPSNKVTEKGKDVELRCDPISGHTALYWYRQSLGQGLEFLIYFQGNSAPDKSGLPSDRFSAERTGGSVSTLTIQRTQQEDSAVYLCASSGLSSYNEQFFGPGTRLTVL.

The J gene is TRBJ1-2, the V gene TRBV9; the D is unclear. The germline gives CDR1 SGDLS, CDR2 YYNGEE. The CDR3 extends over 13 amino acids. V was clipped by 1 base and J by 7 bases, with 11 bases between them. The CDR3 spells CASSVNEVSGYTF. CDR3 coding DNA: TGTGCCAGCAGCGTAAATGAGGTGTCTGGCTACACCTTC.

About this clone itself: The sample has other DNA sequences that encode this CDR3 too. CDR3 protein: CASSAGTGYGYTF. In DNA, the CDR3 is TGTGCCAGCAGCGCCGGGACAGGCTATGGCTACACCTTC. The chain links TRBV9 to TRBJ1-2; 8 bases fit TRBD1. CDR1 is SGDLS and CDR2 is YYNGEE in the germline V gene. The CDR3 extends over 13 amino acids. The V gene end was trimmed by 3 bases and the J gene end by 4 bases; junction bases not matched to a gene: 2.

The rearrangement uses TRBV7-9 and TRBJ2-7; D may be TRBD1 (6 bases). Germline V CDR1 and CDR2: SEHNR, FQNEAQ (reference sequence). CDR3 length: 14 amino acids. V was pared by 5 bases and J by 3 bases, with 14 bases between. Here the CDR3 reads CASSPNRDNYEQYF. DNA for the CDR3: TGTGCCAGCAGCCCTAACCGGGACAACTACGAGCAGTACTTC.

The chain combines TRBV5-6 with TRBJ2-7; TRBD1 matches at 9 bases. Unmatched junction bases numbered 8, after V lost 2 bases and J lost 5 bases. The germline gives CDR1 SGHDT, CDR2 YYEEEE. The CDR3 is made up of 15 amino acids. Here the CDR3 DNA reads TGTGCCAGCAGCTTCTTTCCGGGACAGGGTAACGAGCAGTACTTC. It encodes CASSFFPGQGNEQYF.

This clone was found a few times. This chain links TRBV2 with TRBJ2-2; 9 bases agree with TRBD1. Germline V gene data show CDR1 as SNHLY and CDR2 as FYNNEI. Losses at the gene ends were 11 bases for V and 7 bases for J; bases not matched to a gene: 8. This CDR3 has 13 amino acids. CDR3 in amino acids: CAGAGTGSGELFF. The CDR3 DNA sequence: TGTGCCGGAGCGGGGACAGGGAGCGGGGAGCTGTTTTTT.

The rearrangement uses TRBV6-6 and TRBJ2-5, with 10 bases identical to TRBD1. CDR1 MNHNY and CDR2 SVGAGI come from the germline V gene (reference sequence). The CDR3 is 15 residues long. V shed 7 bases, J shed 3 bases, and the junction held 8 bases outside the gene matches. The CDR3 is CASNHRQGAKETQYF. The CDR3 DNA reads TGTGCCAGCAACCATCGACAGGGGGCTAAAGAGACCCAGTACTTC.

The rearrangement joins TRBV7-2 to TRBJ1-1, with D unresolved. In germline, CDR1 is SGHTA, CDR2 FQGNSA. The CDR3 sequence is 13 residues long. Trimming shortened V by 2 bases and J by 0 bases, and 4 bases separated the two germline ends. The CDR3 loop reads CASSLSVNTEAFF. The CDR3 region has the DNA TGTGCCAGCAGCTTAAGCGTGAACACTGAAGCTTTCTTT.

CDR3 in DNA: TGTGCCAGCAGTTCGGGGAGGGTAGGAGGCTACACCTTC. It yields the protein CASSSGRVGGYTF. V and J are TRBV12-3 or TRBV12-4 and TRBJ1-2, with D unclear. The V end was cut by 4 bases, the J end by 8 bases, with 14 bases between. This CDR3 spans 13 amino acids.